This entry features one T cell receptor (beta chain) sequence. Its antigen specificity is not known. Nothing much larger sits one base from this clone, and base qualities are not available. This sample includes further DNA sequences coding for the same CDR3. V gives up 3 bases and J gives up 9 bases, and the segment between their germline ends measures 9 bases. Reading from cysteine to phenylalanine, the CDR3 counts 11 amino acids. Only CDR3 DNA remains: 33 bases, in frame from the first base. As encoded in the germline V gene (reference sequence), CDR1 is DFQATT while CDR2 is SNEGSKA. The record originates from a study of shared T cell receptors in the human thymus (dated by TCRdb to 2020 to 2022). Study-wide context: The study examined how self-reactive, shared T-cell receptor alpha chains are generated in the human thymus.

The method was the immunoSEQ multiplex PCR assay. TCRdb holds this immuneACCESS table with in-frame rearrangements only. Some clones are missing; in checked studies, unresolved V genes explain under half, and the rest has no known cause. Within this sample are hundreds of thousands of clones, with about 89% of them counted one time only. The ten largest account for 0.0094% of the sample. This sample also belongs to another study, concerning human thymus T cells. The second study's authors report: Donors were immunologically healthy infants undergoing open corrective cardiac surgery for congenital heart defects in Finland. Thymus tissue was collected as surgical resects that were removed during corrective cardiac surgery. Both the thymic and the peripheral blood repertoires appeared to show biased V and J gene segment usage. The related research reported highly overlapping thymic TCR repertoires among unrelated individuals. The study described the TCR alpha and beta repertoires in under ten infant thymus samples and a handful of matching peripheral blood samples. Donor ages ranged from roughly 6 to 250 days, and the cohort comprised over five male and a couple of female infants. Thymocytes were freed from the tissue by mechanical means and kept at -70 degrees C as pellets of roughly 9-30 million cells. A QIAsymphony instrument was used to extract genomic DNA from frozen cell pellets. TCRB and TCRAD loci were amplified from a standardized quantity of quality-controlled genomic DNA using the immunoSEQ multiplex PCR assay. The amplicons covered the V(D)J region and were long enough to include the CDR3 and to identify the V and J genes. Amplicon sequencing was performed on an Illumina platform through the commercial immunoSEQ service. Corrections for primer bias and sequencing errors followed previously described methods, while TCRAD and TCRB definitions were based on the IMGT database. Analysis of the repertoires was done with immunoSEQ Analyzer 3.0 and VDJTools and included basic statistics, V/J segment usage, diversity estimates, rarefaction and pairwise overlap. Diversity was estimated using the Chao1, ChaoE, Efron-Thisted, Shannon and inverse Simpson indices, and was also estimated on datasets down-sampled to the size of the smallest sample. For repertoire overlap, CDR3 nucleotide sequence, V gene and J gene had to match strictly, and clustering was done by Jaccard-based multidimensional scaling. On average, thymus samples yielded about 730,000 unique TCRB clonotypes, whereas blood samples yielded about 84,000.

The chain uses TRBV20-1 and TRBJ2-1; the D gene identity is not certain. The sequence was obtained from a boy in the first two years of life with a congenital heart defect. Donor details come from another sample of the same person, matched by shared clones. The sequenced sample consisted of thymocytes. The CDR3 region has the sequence CSASRGSEQFF. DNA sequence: TGCAGTGCTAGCCGAGGATCTGAGCAGTTCTTC.